A single sample gave rise to the 31 T cell receptor beta chains below, sequenced in a study of cytomegalovirus exposure and HLA in healthy donors. PCR was performed using 60 Vbeta and 13 Jbeta primers. Measured with immunoSEQ multiplex PCR; TCRdb has only the in-frame clones, and not every one. The sample has 200,000 to 250,000 clones; around 80% are singletons. Sequenced: PBMCs. The receptor source for this set is a woman between 40 and 50 years old in good health and CMV-seronegative.

This clone came up a few times. This rearrangement joins TRBV4-3 to TRBJ1-3; TRBD1 agrees at 8 bases. Germline V gene lookup returns CDR1 LGHNA and CDR2 YSLEER. V gave up 5 bases and J gave up 0 bases; unmatched junction bases: 3. The CDR3 has 15 amino acids. CDR3 amino acids: CASSAGTGSGNTIYF. CDR3 DNA sequence: TGCGCCAGCAGCGCCGGGACAGGCTCTGGAAACACCATATATTTT.

Of note for this clone: At one end, the junction sequence differs from germline, possibly due to a read error. The chain combines TRBV7-7 with TRBJ2-5; a weak D match, TRBD1 (6 bases). This CDR3 is 16 amino acids long. Germline CDR1 is SSHAT and CDR2 is FNYEAQ (reference sequence). The CDR3 DNA follows: TGTGCTAGCAGCTTAGCTCCGGGACACTATCAAGAGACCCAGTACTTC. Its translation is CASSLAPGHYQETQYF.

V gene TRBV25-1 combines with J gene TRBJ2-6, with D unresolved. Deletions cut 1 base from V and 1 base from J, with 5 bases between. The CDR3 totals 15 residues. CDR1 is MGHDK and CDR2 is SYGVNS in the germline V gene. CDR3 DNA sequence: TGTGCCAGCAGTGAATCGACTTCTGGGGCCAACGTCCTGACTTTC. It yields the protein CASSESTSGANVLTF.

This rearrangement joins TRBV4-2 to TRBJ2-1; 8 positions match TRBD2. J lost 3 bases, V lost 0 bases, and 10 bases had no gene match. Germline V gene sequence: CDR1 LGHNA, CDR2 YNFKEQ. The CDR3 contains 18 residues. Here the CDR3 DNA reads TGTGCCAGCAGCCAAGACTCGCCCGGGCGGGGGGTCTACAATGAGCAGTTCTTC. It yields the protein CASSQDSPGRGVYNEQFF.

This chain links TRBV2 with TRBJ2-7; tentatively, D is TRBD2 (6 bases). Germline V gene lookup returns CDR1 SNHLY and CDR2 FYNNEI. The V end was cut by 8 bases, the J end by 2 bases, with 13 bases between. This CDR3 has 13 residues. CDR3 bases: TGTGCCAGCGCCGGAGGGCTAGCCTACGAGCAGTACTTC. As protein: CASAGGLAYEQYF.

In this sample, this clone turned up once. This chain connects TRBV5-6 to TRBJ2-2, with D possibly being TRBD1 (6 bases). V was cut by 3 bases and J by 2 bases, with 8 bases left in between. The CDR3 is 14 amino acids. CDR1 is SGHDT and CDR2 is YYEEEE in the germline V gene. CDR3 bases: TGTGCCAGCAGCTGGGGGACAAACACCGGGGAGCTGTTTTTT. Translating it yields CASSWGTNTGELFF. Drawing the rest from reference TRBV5-6 and TRBJ2-2, the complete variable domain is DAGVTQSPTHLIKTRGQQVTLRCSPKSGHDTVSWYQQALGQGPQFIFQYYEEEERQRGNFPDRFSGHQFPNYSSELNVNALLLGDSALYLCASSWGTNTGELFFGEGSRLTVL.

The chain has TRBV6-5 and TRBJ1-5; D not resolved. The CDR3 is 13 amino acids. V was shortened by 2 bases and J by 6 bases, with 8 bases between the two germline ends. CDR1 MNHEY and CDR2 SVGAGI come from the germline V gene. CDR3 protein: CASSYDRSQPQHF. CDR3 coding DNA: TGTGCCAGCAGTTACGATAGGAGTCAGCCCCAGCATTTT.

The rearrangement joins TRBV11-3 to TRBJ2-5, with D hard to call. V was trimmed by 5 bases and J by 1 base, leaving 11 bases between them. Germline values: CDR1 SGHNT, CDR2 YENEEA. This CDR3 has 14 residues. The chain's CDR3 is CASSPRLSQETQYF. DNA of the CDR3: TGTGCCAGCAGCCCCCGACTGTCCCAAGAGACCCAGTACTTC.

The chain has TRBV7-6 and TRBJ1-1; D is unresolved. The germline V gene encodes CDR1 SGHVS and CDR2 FNYEAQ. The CDR3 is 13 amino acids. V lost 5 bases and J 3 bases, leaving 10 bases between the germline ends. The CDR3 sequence is CASSAGKYTEAFF. DNA for the CDR3: TGTGCCAGCAGCGCGGGAAAGTACACTGAAGCTTTCTTT.

The chain has TRBV28 and TRBJ1-2; 8 nucleotides line up with TRBD1. CDR1 is MDHEN, CDR2 SYDVKM, per germline. Germline trimming cut 8 bases from V and 4 bases from J; bases unmatched to any gene: 6. CDR3 size: 13 residues. The CDR3 DNA reads as TGTGCCAGCCTGGGACAGGTGATCTATGGCTACACCTTC. Its translation: CASLGQVIYGYTF.

This clone was found a few times. The chain links TRBV7-2 to TRBJ2-7, with D perhaps TRBD1 (6 bases). The V end was cut by 5 bases, the J end by 5 bases, with 10 bases between. Germline V gene sequence: CDR1 SGHTA, CDR2 FQGNSA. The length of the CDR3 is 12 residues. CDR3 region: CASSPGVHEQYF. DNA for the CDR3: TGTGCCAGCAGCCCAGGGGTCCACGAGCAGTACTTC.

The chain carries TRBV10-3 and TRBJ2-7, with a possible D match to TRBD2 (5 bases). Per germline, CDR1 ENHRY and CDR2 SYGVKD. The CDR3 sequence is 16 residues long. The V gene lost 0 bases and the J gene lost 3 bases, with 15 bases spanning the gap. CDR3 nucleotide sequence: TGTGCCATCAGTGAGTCAGTTTCCGGGAATATCTACGAGCAGTACTTC. Translation: CAISESVSGNIYEQYF.

This sequence joins TRBV6-7 and TRBJ1-4, with D tentatively TRBD1 (5 bases). TRBV6-7 is treated as an ORF (open reading frame) with a function not yet certain. The CDR3 totals 14 residues. V was shortened by 6 bases and J by 6 bases, with 14 bases between the two germline ends. The CDR3 coding sequence is TGTGCCAGCAGGGCAGGGTGTTTGGATGAAAAACTGTTTTTT. Encoded protein: CASRAGCLDEKLFF.

The chain links TRBV27 to TRBJ2-7; 7 nucleotides match TRBD1. J gave up 4 bases and V 1 base, and 1 base lay outside the gene matches. Looked up from germline, CDR1 is MNHEY and CDR2 is SMNVEV (reference sequence). This CDR3 is 13 amino acids long. The CDR3 protein is CASSLYRGYEQYF. The CDR3 DNA reads as TGTGCCAGCAGTTTATACAGGGGATACGAGCAGTACTTC.

The J gene is TRBJ1-2, the V gene TRBV14; TRBD1 might be the D (5 bases). Trimming stripped 5 bases from V and 4 bases from J, with 8 bases between. In germline, CDR1 is SGHDN, CDR2 FVKESK. The CDR3 extends over 12 amino acids. This chain's CDR3 is CASSGTPYGYTF. CDR3 DNA sequence: TGTGCCAGCAGCGGGACTCCCTATGGCTACACCTTC.

This sequence joins TRBV5-1 and TRBJ2-3; D is possibly TRBD1 (5 bases). The CDR3 is made up of 15 amino acids. Per germline, CDR1 SGHRS and CDR2 YFSETQ. V was trimmed by 0 bases and J by 4 bases, leaving 12 bases between them. CDR3 DNA: TGCGCCAGCAGCTTGGTTGCAGGGTTGGCAGATACGCAGTATTTT. Translated: CASSLVAGLADTQYF.

The CDR3 sequence: CASSLRAGSYEKLFF. For the CDR3, the DNA is TGTGCCAGCAGCTTGCGAGCAGGTTCTTATGAAAAACTGTTTTTT. This chain links TRBV5-6 with TRBJ1-4; D remains unclear. Trimming shortened V by 1 base and J by 6 bases, and 13 bases separated the two germline ends. The germline CDR1 and CDR2 sequences are SGHDT and YYEEEE. This CDR3 spans 15 amino acids.

The chain carries TRBV9 and TRBJ2-3; 10 bases are a match to TRBD1. This CDR3 is 16 amino acids long. V lost 5 bases and J lost 3; bases outside the gene matches: 9. The germline CDR1 and CDR2 sequences are SGDLS and YYNGEE. As DNA, the CDR3 is TGTGCCAGCAGTCCGACCGGGACAGGGGTAACAGATACGCAGTATTTT. This translates into CASSPTGTGVTDTQYF.

For the CDR3, the DNA is TGTGCCAGGGGCCAACACCCCAACAGAGCTGAAGCTTTCTTT. Its protein is CARGQHPNRAEAFF. The chain carries TRBV2 and TRBJ1-1; D gene uncertain. Per germline, CDR1 SNHLY and CDR2 FYNNEI. Trimming removed 9 bases at V and 6 bases at J, with 20 bases between. The CDR3 covers 14 residues.

The rearrangement uses TRBV19 and TRBJ1-5; 9 bases are a match to TRBD1. This CDR3 contains 17 residues. The J segment lost 0 bases and the V segment lost 5 bases, leaving 8 bases of the junction unmatched. CDR1 LNHDA and CDR2 SQIVND come from the germline V gene (reference sequence). The CDR3 spells CASSPRDRAYSNQPQHF. The CDR3 coding sequence is TGTGCCAGTAGTCCTCGGGACAGGGCTTATAGCAATCAGCCCCAGCATTTT. The whole variable domain, filled in from reference TRBV19 and TRBJ1-5, reads DGGITQSPKYLFRKEGQNVTLSCEQNLNHDAMYWYRQDPGQGLRLIYYSQIVNDFQKGDIAEGYSVSREKKESFPLTVTSAQKNPTAFYLCASSPRDRAYSNQPQHFGDGTRLSIL.

CDR3 in amino acids: CASSPDTTYYEQYF. DNA of the CDR3: TGCGCCAGCAGCCCGGACACTACTTACTACGAGCAGTACTTC. The V call is TRBV4-1, the J call TRBJ2-5; TRBD1 might be the D (5 bases). Gene TRBJ2-7 matches the end of the DNA better, so the J call may be wrong. The CDR3 consists of 14 residues. Germline CDR1 reads MGHRA; CDR2 reads YSYEKL.

This clone was recorded once. J is TRBJ2-2 and V is TRBV4-2; 12 bases fit TRBD2. CDR3 length equals 22 residues. Germline CDR1 and CDR2: LGHNA and YNFKEQ. The J segment lost 5 bases and the V segment lost 0 bases, leaving 19 bases of the junction unmatched. The CDR3 here is CASSQEGPRPGASGGGTGELFF. The CDR3 region has the DNA TGTGCCAGCAGCCAAGAGGGCCCCCGCCCGGGGGCTAGCGGGGGGGGGACCGGGGAGCTGTTTTTT.

This rearrangement joins TRBV28 to TRBJ2-2; D is uncertain. V was cut by 2 bases and J by 2 bases, with 6 bases left in between. CDR3 size: 14 residues. Germline CDR1 and CDR2: MDHEN and SYDVKM. The CDR3 DNA reads TGTGCCAGCAGTTTACCGACTAACACCGGGGAGCTGTTTTTT. This codes for CASSLPTNTGELFF. Combining the CDR3 with reference TRBV28 and TRBJ2-2 gives the whole variable domain DVKVTQSSRYLVKRTGEKVFLECVQDMDHENMFWYRQDPGLGLRLIYFSYDVKMKEKGDIPEGYSVSREKKERFSLILESASTNQTSMYLCASSLPTNTGELFFGEGSRLTVL.

V gene TRBV19 combines with J gene TRBJ1-2, with 12 nucleotides matching TRBD1. CDR1 and CDR2 (germline): LNHDA, SQIVND (reference sequence). The ends lost 3 bases at V and 1 base at J; junction bases unmatched: 15. This CDR3 comprises 20 residues. DNA for the CDR3: TGTGCCAGTAGTATCTCCCCATGGGACAGGGGGCCTACCGGTAACTATGGCTACACCTTC. It specifies CASSISPWDRGPTGNYGYTF.

This clone was seen more than once but under ten times. The J gene is TRBJ2-5, the V gene TRBV12-5, with TRBD1 identical over 9 bases. V shed 6 bases and J 4 bases; nucleotides not matched to a gene: 9. The CDR3 is made up of 15 amino acids. Germline V gene data show CDR1 as LGHNT and CDR2 as FRNRAP. CDR3 in amino acids: CASGSTGTGLETQYF. In nucleotides, the CDR3 is TGTGCTAGTGGATCTACCGGGACAGGGTTAGAGACCCAGTACTTC.

The J gene is TRBJ2-7, the V gene TRBV7-8; D might be TRBD1 (5 bases). The CDR3 sequence is 14 residues long. The V end lost 2 bases, the J end lost 2 bases, and 10 bases lay between the germline ends. The germline V gene has CDR1 SGHVS and CDR2 FQNEAQ. For the CDR3, the DNA is TGTGCCAGCAGCTTAAGAAAGGGGCCCTACGAGCAGTACTTC. Translating it yields CASSLRKGPYEQYF.

V and J are TRBV5-5 and TRBJ1-1; 7 bases map to TRBD1. Germline CDR1 reads SGHKS; CDR2 reads YYEKEE (reference sequence). With 3 bases clipped from V and 3 bases from J, the junction kept 8 bases outside the gene matches. The CDR3 totals 15 residues. CDR3 region: CASSSKKTGDTEAFF. CDR3 DNA: TGTGCCAGCAGCTCGAAAAAAACAGGGGACACTGAAGCTTTCTTT.

The J gene is TRBJ2-7, the V gene TRBV4-2, with 8 bases identical to TRBD2. Germline CDR1 reads LGHNA; CDR2 reads YNFKEQ. The V gene end was trimmed by 0 bases and the J gene end by 6 bases; junction bases not matched to a gene: 4. This CDR3 has 14 amino acids. CDR3 bases: TGTGCCAGCAGCCAAGATCCGGGGGGGGCCGAGCAGTACTTC. Amino acids: CASSQDPGGAEQYF.

This chain links TRBV30 with TRBJ2-1, with a weak D call TRBD2 (7 bases). Looked up from germline, CDR1 is GTSNPN and CDR2 is SVGIG (reference sequence). The V and J ends lost 7 bases and 7 bases respectively, with 23 bases between them. There are 15 residues in the CDR3. This CDR3 reads CASSHGGARGNEQFF. CDR3 DNA sequence: TGTGCCTCCTCCCATGGGGGGGCACGCGGTAATGAGCAGTTCTTC.

The chain combines TRBV9 with TRBJ2-2, with 8 bases aligning to TRBD1. V lost 3 bases, J lost 2 bases, and 6 bases stayed unmatched. The CDR3 is made up of 16 amino acids. The V gene's germline CDR1 is SGDLS and CDR2 YYNGEE. The CDR3 here is CASSGRQGINTGELFF. For the CDR3, the DNA is TGTGCCAGCAGCGGAAGACAGGGGATAAACACCGGGGAGCTGTTTTTT.

In this sample, this clone turned up once. The gene calls are TRBV27 and TRBJ1-2; 9 bases agree with TRBD1. The CDR3 has 14 amino acids. V lost 3 bases and J lost 4; bases outside the gene matches: 3. The V gene's germline CDR1 is MNHEY and CDR2 SMNVEV (reference sequence). CDR3 amino acids: CASSFGTGSYGYTF. In nucleotides, the CDR3 is TGTGCCAGCAGTTTCGGGACAGGGTCCTATGGCTACACCTTC.